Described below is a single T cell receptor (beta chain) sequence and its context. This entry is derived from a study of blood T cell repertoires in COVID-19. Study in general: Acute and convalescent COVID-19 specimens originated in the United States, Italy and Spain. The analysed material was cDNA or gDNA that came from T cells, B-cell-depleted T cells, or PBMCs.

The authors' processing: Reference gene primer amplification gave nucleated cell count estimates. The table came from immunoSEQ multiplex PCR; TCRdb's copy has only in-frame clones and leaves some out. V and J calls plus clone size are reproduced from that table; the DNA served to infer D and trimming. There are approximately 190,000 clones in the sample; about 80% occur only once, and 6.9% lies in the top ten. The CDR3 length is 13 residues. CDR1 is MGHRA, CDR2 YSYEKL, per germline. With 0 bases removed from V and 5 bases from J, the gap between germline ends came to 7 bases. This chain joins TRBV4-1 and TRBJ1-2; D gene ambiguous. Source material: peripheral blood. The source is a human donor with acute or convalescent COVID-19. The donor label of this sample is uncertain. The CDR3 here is CASSQEVRYGYTF. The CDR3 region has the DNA TGCGCCAGCAGCCAAGAGGTACGGTATGGCTACACCTTC.